The clone carrying this T cell receptor beta chain was picked up one time. Antigen: not known. RNA transcripts yielded amplified TCR beta CDR3 regions. The study used the HTBI primer set for a first-round RT-PCR of the TCR CDR3. TCRdb re-derived calls from the multiplex PCR reads in MiXCR, one entry per CDR3 protein. This table holds about 840,000 distinct CDR3 sequences, over 35% found once. Hyperthyroidism was newly diagnosed in patients aged 18 to 65 (duration under 2 months). Clinicians diagnosed patients from clinical symptoms, serum thyroxine and TRAb, thyroid ultrasound and orbital computed tomography. These data belong to a study of T cells in Graves' hyperthyroidism and ophthalmopathy. Regarding the study as a whole: Model output signaled ophthalmopathy a median about seven months ahead of onset. Ophthalmopathy and stable hyperthyroidism were told apart by a 13 V-J model.

CDR1 is SGHRS, CDR2 YFSETQ, per germline. This CDR3 is 15 amino acids long. The V end lost 0 bases, the J end lost 1 base, and 10 bases lay between the germline ends. This chain joins TRBV5-1 and TRBJ1-1; D may be TRBD1 (6 bases). Material for sequencing was blood. This clonotype originated in a man aged 18 to 30 with Graves' hyperthyroidism. The CDR3, as DNA: TGCGCCAGCAGCTTGGAGGGGACACCGAACACTGAAGCTTTCTTT. It is translated as CASSLEGTPNTEAFF.